This T cell receptor beta chain was profiled in a study of cytomegalovirus exposure and HLA in healthy donors. Vbeta (60) and Jbeta (13) primers were used in the PCR. Only in-frame clones appear in the TCRdb table, and some are missing; sequencing was by immunoSEQ multiplex PCR. There are around 110,000 clones in the sample; 65% to 75% occur only once, and around 5% lies in the top ten. Germline lookup yields CDR1 SGHNT and CDR2 YYREEE (reference sequence). The V segment lost 0 bases and the J segment 9 bases; nucleotides outside the gene matches: 13. This CDR3 region has 17 residues. Material for sequencing was PBMCs. The chain recombines TRBV5-4 with TRBJ2-1; 9 bases match TRBD2. The TCR originated in a man under 40 in good health and CMV-seropositive. The CDR3 bases are TGTGCCAGCAGCTTGGGGGCGGGGGGGGGTCTCGGCGGTGAGCAGTTCTTC. Protein: CASSLGAGGGLGGEQFF. The whole variable domain, remainder taken from reference TRBV5-4 and TRBJ2-1, is ETGVTQSPTHLIKTRGQQVTLRCSSQSGHNTVSWYQQALGQGPQFIFQYYREEENGRGNFPPRFSGLQFPNYSSELNVNALELDDSALYLCASSLGAGGGLGGEQFFGPGTRLTVL.